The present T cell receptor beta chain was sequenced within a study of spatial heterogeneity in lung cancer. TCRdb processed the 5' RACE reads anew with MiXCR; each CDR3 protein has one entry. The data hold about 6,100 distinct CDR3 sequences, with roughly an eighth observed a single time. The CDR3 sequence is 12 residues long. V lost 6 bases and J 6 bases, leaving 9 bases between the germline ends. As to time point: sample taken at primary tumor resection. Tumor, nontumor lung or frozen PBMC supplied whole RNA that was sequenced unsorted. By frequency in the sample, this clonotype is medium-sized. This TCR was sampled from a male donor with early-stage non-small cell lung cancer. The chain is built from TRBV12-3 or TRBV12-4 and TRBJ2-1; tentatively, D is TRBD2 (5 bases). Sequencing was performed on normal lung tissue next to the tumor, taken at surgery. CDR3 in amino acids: CASRRELNEQFF. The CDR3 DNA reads TGTGCCAGCAGGAGGGAGCTCAATGAGCAGTTCTTC.